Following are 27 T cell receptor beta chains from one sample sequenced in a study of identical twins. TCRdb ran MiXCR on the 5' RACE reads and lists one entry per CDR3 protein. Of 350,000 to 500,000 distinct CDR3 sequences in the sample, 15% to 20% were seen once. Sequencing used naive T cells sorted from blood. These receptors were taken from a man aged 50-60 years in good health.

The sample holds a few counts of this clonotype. CDR3 coding DNA: TGTGCCAGCAGCTCCCCTTCCGCCTGGGAGACCCAGTACTTC. It specifies CASSSPSAWETQYF. V gene TRBV7-9 combines with J gene TRBJ2-5; unclear D gene. V was pared by 4 bases and J by 5 bases, with 14 bases between. Per the germline V gene, CDR1 is SEHNR and CDR2 is FQNEAQ (reference sequence). The CDR3 has 14 amino acids. Drawing the rest from reference TRBV7-9 and TRBJ2-5, the complete variable domain is DTGVSQNPRHKITKRGQNVTFRCDPISEHNRLYWYRQTLGQGPEFLTYFQNEAQLEKSRLLSDRFSAERPKGSFSTLEIQRTEQGDSAMYLCASSSPSAWETQYFGPGTRLLVL.

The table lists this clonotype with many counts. CDR3 nucleotides: TGTGCCACCAGCAGAGAGGGGGAGCTGTTTTTT. It codes for CATSREGELFF. The rearrangement links TRBV15 to TRBJ2-2; D unresolved. Per germline, CDR1 LNHNV and CDR2 YYDKDF (reference sequence). The CDR3 covers 11 residues. V dropped 0 bases and J dropped 8 bases, with 1 base sitting between them.

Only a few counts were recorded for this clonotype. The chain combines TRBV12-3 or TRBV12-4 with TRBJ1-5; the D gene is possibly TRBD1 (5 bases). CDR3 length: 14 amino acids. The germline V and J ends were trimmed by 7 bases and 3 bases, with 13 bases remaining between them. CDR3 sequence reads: CASTEEGNNQPQHF. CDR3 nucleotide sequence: TGTGCCAGCACCGAAGAGGGGAACAATCAGCCCCAGCATTTT.

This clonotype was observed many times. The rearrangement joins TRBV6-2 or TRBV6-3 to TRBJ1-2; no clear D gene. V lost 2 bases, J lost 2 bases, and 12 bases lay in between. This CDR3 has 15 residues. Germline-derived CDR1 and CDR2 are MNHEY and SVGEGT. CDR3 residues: CASSYTPTSNYGYTF. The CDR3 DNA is TGTGCCAGCAGTTACACCCCCACTTCGAACTATGGCTACACCTTC.

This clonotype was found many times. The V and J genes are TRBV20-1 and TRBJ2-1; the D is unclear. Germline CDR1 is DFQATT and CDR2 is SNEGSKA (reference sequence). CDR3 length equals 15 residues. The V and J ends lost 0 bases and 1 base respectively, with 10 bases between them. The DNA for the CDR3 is TGCAGTGCTAGAGATGGGCGCGGATCCTACAATGAGCAGTTCTTC. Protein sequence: CSARDGRGSYNEQFF.

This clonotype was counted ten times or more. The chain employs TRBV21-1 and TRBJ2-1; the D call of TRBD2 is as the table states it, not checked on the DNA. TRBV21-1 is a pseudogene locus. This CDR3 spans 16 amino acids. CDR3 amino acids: CASSRWRTGIYNEQFF. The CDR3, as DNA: TGTGCCAGCAGCCGCTGGAGGACTGGTATCTACAATGAGCAGTTCTTC.

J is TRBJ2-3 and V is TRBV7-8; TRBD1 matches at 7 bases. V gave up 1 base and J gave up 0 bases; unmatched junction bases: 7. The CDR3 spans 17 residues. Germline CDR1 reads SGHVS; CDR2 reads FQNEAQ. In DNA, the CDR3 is TGTGCCAGCAGCTTAGGAGGGGGCGGCCCGAGCACAGATACGCAGTATTTT. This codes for CASSLGGGGPSTDTQYF.

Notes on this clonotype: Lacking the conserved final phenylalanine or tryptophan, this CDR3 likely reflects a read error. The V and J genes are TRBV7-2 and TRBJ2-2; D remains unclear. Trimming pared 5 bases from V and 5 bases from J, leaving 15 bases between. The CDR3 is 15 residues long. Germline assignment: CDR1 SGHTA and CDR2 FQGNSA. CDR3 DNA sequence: TGTGCCAGCAGCCCGAGGAGTAGGGATACCGGGGAGCTGTTTTCT. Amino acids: CASSPRSRDTGELFS.

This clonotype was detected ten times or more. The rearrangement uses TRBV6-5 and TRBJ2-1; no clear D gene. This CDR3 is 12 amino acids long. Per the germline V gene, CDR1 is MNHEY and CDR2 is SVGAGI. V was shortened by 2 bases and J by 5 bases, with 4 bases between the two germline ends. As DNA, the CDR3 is TGTGCCAGCAGTTACAGTCACAATGAGCAGTTCTTC. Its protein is CASSYSHNEQFF.

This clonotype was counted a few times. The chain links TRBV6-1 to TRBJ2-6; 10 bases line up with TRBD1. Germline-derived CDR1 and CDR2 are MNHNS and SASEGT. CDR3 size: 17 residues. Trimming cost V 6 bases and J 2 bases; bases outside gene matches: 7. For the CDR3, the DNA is TGTGCCAGCAGCGCGACAGGGGGCTTTACTGGGGCCAACGTCCTGACTTTC. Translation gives CASSATGGFTGANVLTF.

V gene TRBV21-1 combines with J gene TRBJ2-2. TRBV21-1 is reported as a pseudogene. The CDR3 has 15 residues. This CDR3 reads CASRKLADNTGELFF. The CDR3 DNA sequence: TGTGCCAGCAGGAAACTCGCAGATAACACCGGGGAGCTGTTTTTT.

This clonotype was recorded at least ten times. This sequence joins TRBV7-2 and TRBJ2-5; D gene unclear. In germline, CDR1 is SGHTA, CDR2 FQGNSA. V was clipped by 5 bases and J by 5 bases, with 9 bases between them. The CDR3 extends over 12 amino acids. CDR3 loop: CASSQLGETQYF. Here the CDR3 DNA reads TGTGCCAGCAGCCAGCTAGGGGAGACCCAGTACTTC.

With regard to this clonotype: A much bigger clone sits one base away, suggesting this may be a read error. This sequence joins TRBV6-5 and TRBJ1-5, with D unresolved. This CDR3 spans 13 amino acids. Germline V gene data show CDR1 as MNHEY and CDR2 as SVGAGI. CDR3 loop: CASSSGSNHPQHF. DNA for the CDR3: TGTGCCAGCAGTTCGGGTAGCAATCATCCCCAGCATTTT.

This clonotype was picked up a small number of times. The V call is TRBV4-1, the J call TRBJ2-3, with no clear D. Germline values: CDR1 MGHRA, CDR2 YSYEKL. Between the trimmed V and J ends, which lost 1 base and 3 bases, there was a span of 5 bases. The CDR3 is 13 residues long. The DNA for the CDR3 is TGCGCCAGCAGCCAAGCCCAGACAGATACGCAGTATTTT. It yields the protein CASSQAQTDTQYF.

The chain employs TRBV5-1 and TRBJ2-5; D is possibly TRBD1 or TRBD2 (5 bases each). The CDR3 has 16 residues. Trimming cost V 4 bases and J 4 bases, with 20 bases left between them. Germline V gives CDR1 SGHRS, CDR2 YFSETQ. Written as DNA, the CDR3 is TGCGCCAGCAGCCGCCTTGGATTTGAGGGGCCAGAGACCCAGTACTTC. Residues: CASSRLGFEGPETQYF.

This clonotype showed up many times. CDR3 sequence (DNA): TGTGCCATCAGTGAGTCGATGGAAGTTAGGAATGAGCAGTTCTTC. It codes for CAISESMEVRNEQFF. The chain uses TRBV10-3 and TRBJ2-1; no definite D call. Trimming stripped 0 bases from V and 7 bases from J, with 13 bases between. Germline V gene sequence: CDR1 ENHRY, CDR2 SYGVKD. The CDR3 totals 15 residues.

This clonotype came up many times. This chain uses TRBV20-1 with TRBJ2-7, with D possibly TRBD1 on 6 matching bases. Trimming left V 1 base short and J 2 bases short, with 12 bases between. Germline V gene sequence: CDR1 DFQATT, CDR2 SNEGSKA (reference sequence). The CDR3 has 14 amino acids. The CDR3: CSARGLTGTYEQYF. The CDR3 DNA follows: TGCAGTGCTAGAGGATTGACAGGAACCTACGAGCAGTACTTC.

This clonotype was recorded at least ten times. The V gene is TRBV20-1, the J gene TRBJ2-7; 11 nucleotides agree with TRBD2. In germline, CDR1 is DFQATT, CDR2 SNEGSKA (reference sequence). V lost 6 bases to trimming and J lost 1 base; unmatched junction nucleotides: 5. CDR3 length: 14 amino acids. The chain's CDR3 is CSAAGTSGSYEQYF. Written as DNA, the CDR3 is TGCAGTGCAGCGGGGACTAGCGGTTCCTACGAGCAGTACTTC.

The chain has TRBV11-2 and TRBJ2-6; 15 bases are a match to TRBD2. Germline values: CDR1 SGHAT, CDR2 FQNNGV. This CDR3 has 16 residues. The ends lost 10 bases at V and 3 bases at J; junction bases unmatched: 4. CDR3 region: CATSGLAGGGANVLTF. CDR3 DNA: TGTGCCACATCGGGACTAGCGGGAGGTGGGGCCAACGTCCTGACTTTC.

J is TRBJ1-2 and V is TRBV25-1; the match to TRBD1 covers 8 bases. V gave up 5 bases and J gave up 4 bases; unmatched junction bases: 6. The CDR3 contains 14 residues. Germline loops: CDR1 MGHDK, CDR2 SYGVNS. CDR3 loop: CASSPDREFYGYTF. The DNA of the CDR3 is TGTGCCAGCAGTCCGGACAGGGAATTCTATGGCTACACCTTC.

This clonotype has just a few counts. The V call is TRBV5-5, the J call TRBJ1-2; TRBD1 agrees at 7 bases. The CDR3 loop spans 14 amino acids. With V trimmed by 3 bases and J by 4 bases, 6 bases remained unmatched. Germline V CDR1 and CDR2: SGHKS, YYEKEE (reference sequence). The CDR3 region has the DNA TGTGCCAGCAGCTCCGGGACAGCCACCTATGGCTACACCTTC. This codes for CASSSGTATYGYTF.

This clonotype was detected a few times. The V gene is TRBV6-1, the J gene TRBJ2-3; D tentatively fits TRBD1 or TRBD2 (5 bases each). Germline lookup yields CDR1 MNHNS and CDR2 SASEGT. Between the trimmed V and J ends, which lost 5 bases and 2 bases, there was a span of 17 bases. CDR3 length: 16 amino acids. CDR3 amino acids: CASSMDWGGYTDTQYF. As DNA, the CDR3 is TGTGCCAGCAGTATGGACTGGGGCGGTTACACAGATACGCAGTATTTT.

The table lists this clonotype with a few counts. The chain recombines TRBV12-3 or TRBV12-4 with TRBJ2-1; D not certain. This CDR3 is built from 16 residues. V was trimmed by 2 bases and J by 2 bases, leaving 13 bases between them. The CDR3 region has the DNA TGTGCCAGCAGTTTAATTGCGGAGTCAACCTACAATGAGCAGTTCTTC. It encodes CASSLIAESTYNEQFF.

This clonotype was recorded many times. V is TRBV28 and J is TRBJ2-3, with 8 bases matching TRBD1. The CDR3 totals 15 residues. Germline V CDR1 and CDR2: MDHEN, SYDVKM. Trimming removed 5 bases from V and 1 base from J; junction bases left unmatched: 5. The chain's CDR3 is CASSMTGVGTDTQYF. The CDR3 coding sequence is TGTGCCAGCAGTATGACAGGGGTGGGCACAGATACGCAGTATTTT.

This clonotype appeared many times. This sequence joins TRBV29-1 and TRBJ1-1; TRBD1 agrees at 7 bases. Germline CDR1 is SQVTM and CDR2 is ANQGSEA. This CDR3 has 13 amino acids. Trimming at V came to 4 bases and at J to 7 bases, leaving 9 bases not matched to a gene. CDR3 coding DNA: TGCAGCGTTGTTCCAGGGGGGTCGGGTGAAGCTTTCTTT. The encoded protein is CSVVPGGSGEAFF.

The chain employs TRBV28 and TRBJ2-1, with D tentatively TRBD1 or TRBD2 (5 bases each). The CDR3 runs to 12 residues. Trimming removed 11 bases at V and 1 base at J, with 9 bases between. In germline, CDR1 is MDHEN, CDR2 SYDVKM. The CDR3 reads CAWGRSYNEQFF. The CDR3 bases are TGTGCCTGGGGGAGATCCTACAATGAGCAGTTCTTC.

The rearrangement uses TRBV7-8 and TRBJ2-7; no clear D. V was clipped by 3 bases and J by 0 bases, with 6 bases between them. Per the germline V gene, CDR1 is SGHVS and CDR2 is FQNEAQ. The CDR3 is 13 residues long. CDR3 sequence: CASSFQNSYEQYF. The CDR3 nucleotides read TGTGCCAGCAGCTTTCAGAACTCCTACGAGCAGTACTTC.